This TCR beta chain was captured in a study of OX40 agonist ivuxolimab in advanced cancers. Sequencing was performed with immunoSEQ multiplex PCR; in TCRdb, only in-frame clones are kept and a portion is missing. This sample has roughly 60,000 clones, with roughly 84% found just once. Any history of autoimmune disease or systemic immunosuppression disqualified patients. Peripheral blood came from all dose cohorts at three timepoints. CDR3 length: 13 residues. Trimming left V 0 bases short and J 4 bases short, with 7 bases between. Germline assignment: CDR1 LGHNA and CDR2 YSLEER. Worth noting for this clone: No antigen is known for it.

Study observations and caveats: Circulating CD4+ and CD8+ T cells showed clonal expansion by week 6 at 0.1 to 3.0 mg/kg. The authors did not determine the antigen specificity of the expanded peripheral T cells.

This receptor was obtained from an adult with an advanced solid tumor such as melanoma, head and neck, liver or kidney cancer. The gene calls are TRBV4-3 and TRBJ2-7; D gene uncertain. Here the sequenced sample was CD4+ or CD8+ T cells sorted from blood, taken in a trial of the OX40 agonist ivuxolimab. As DNA, the CDR3 is TGCGCCAGCAGCCAAGAACGGGTTTACGAGCAGTACTTC. Translated, it gives CASSQERVYEQYF.